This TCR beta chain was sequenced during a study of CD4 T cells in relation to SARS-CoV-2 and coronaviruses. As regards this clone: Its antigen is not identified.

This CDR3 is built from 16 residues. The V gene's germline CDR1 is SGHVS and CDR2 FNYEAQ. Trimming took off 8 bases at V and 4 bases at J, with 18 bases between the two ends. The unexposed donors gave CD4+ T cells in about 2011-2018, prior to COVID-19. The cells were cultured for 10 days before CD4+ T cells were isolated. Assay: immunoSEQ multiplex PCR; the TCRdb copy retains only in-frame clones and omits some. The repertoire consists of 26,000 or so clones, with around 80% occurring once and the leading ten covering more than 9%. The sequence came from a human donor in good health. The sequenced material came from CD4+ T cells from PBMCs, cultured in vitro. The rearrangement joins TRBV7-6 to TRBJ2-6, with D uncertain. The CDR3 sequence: CASSGHPDGGANVLTF. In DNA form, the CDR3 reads TGTGCCAGCTCCGGGCATCCCGACGGGGGGGCCAACGTCCTGACTTTC.